This T cell receptor beta chain is drawn from a study of OX40 agonist ivuxolimab in advanced cancers. Study summary: Hepatocellular carcinoma, melanoma, renal cell or head and neck cancer was diagnosed in the dose-escalation patients. Study-wide results and limits: Among the lowest levels of clonal expansion were found in partial responders at 0.1-3.0 mg/kg.

Clones were sequenced by immunoSEQ multiplex PCR, and TCRdb holds only the in-frame ones, with some missing. The sample contains approximately 89,000 clones, approximately 90% of which appear only once. With baseline, cycle 4 day 1, and cycle 7 day 1 as timepoints, blood was sampled. Germline CDR1 and CDR2: SEHNR and FQNEAQ (reference sequence). The V end was cut by 7 bases, the J end by 5 bases, with 9 bases between. The CDR3 spans 11 residues. Concerning this clone: Its antigen is unidentified.

This receptor was identified in an adult with an advanced solid tumor such as melanoma, head and neck, liver or kidney cancer. The material sequenced was CD4+ or CD8+ T cells sorted from blood, taken in a trial of the OX40 agonist ivuxolimab. The V call is TRBV7-9, the J call TRBJ2-7; TRBD1 might be the D (6 bases). Written as DNA, the CDR3 is TGTGCCAGCACTCCAGGGGACGAGCAGTACTTC. Encoded protein: CASTPGDEQYF.